Presented here are 15 T cell receptor beta chains from one specimen sequenced in a study of OX40 agonist ivuxolimab in advanced cancers. The library relied on the immunoSEQ multiplex PCR assay. TCRdb holds this immuneACCESS table with in-frame rearrangements only. Some clones are missing; in checked studies, unresolved V genes explain under half, and the rest has no known cause. The sample data list some 41,000 clones, and roughly 90% of these were observed just once. The biggest ten clones account for about 13% of the sample. The material was CD4+ or CD8+ T cells sorted from blood, obtained in a trial of the OX40 agonist ivuxolimab. The origin of the receptors is an adult with an advanced solid tumor such as melanoma, head and neck, liver or kidney cancer.

The chain uses TRBV5-5 and TRBJ2-1; tentatively, D is TRBD1 (6 bases). This CDR3 is built from 16 residues. The ends were cut back, 6 bases at V and 7 bases at J, with 23 bases in the middle. CDR1 and CDR2 (germline): SGHKS, YYEKEE (reference sequence). The CDR3 protein is CASTQITGFVQNEQFF. CDR3 coding DNA: TGTGCCAGCACCCAAATCACAGGGTTCGTCCAAAATGAGCAGTTCTTC.

This clone was counted only a few times. The genes are TRBV2 and TRBJ2-7, with no clear D. CDR3 length: 14 residues. Trimming cost V 4 bases and J 4 bases, with 14 bases left between them. Per the germline V gene, CDR1 is SNHLY and CDR2 is FYNNEI. The CDR3 loop reads CASSGQPLGYEQYF. Here the CDR3 DNA reads TGTGCCAGCAGTGGCCAGCCTCTCGGGTACGAGCAGTACTTC.

The CDR3 protein is CASSKKQVNNQPQHF. The CDR3 DNA reads as TGTGCCAGCAGCAAAAAGCAGGTTAACAATCAGCCCCAGCATTTT. The genes are TRBV21-1 and TRBJ1-5; no check of the table's D call, TRBD1, against the DNA was made. TRBV21-1 is shown as a pseudogene. This CDR3 is 15 amino acids long.

The genes are TRBV19 and TRBJ2-6; D might be TRBD1 (7 bases). This CDR3 contains 15 residues. The V gene's germline CDR1 is LNHDA and CDR2 SQIVND (reference sequence). V lost 7 bases, J lost 2 bases, and 12 bases lay in between. The CDR3 loop is CASTQGGAGANVLTF. CDR3 coding DNA: TGTGCCAGTACCCAGGGGGGAGCTGGGGCCAACGTCCTGACTTTC.

The chain couples TRBV18 to TRBJ1-2, with 7 bases aligning to TRBD1. This CDR3 region has 12 residues. From germline, CDR1 is KGHSH and CDR2 LQKENI. V lost 6 bases to trimming and J lost 8 bases; unmatched junction nucleotides: 6. CDR3 nucleotide sequence: TGTGCCAGCTCGGAGGGGGCGGAGGGCTACACCTTC. This gives the protein CASSEGAEGYTF.

J is TRBJ1-2 and V is TRBV29-1; 8 nucleotides align to TRBD1. The CDR3 is made up of 13 amino acids. Trimming took 5 bases from V and 8 from J; bases not matched to a gene: 10. The germline CDR1 and CDR2 sequences are SQVTM and ANQGSEA. Here the CDR3 DNA reads TGCAGCGTTTTTGGACAGGGATTTTTGGGCTACACCTTC. It specifies CSVFGQGFLGYTF.

This clone was recorded only once. This chain links TRBV30 with TRBJ2-6; 9 bases are shared with TRBD1. V lost 4 bases, J lost 3 bases, and 7 bases stayed unmatched. This CDR3 region has 16 residues. CDR1 is GTSNPN, CDR2 SVGIG, per germline (reference sequence). The CDR3 DNA is TGTGCCTGGACATCCGGGACAGGGTATGGGGCCAACGTCCTGACTTTC. Translation gives CAWTSGTGYGANVLTF.

V is TRBV7-2 and J is TRBJ2-7; D may match TRBD1 or TRBD2 (5 bases each). Germline V gives CDR1 SGHTA, CDR2 FQGNSA. Trimming stripped 5 bases from V and 7 bases from J, with 18 bases between. CDR3 length: 14 amino acids. CDR3 sequence: CASSLPGPQSEQYF. The CDR3 DNA is TGTGCCAGCAGCCTTCCGGGACCCCAAAGTGAGCAGTACTTC.

This clone is medium-sized by share. The genes are TRBV27 and TRBJ2-1; weak D call: TRBD2 (6 bases). V was cut by 4 bases and J by 9 bases, with 13 bases left in between. Per germline, CDR1 MNHEY and CDR2 SMNVEV (reference sequence). CDR3 length equals 13 residues. CDR3 nucleotide sequence: TGTGCCAGCAGTTCCCGGAGGGGCGGTGAGCAGTTCTTC. Translation gives CASSSRRGGEQFF.

The V call is TRBV27, the J call TRBJ2-1; no clear D gene. Germline loops: CDR1 MNHEY, CDR2 SMNVEV (reference sequence). CDR3 length: 16 amino acids. The V end was cut by 1 base, the J end by 4 bases, with 14 bases between. The DNA of the CDR3 is TGTGCCAGCAGTTTATTCAGTGGGTCAGCATACAATGAGCAGTTCTTC. This encodes CASSLFSGSAYNEQFF.

As for this clone: The junction and the germline gene differ at one end; a read error may be behind it. The gene calls are TRBV11-2 and TRBJ2-1, with 11 bases aligning to TRBD2. Germline V gene sequence: CDR1 SGHAT, CDR2 FQNNGV. The CDR3 runs 17 residues. For the CDR3, the DNA is TGCGCCAGCAGCCACTTTCTGACTAGCGGGAATGCGAATGAGCAGTTCTTC. It yields the protein CASSHFLTSGNANEQFF.

CDR3 in DNA: TGTGCCAGCAGCCAAGAAGGACGGAGAGATAAGAGATATGAAAAACTGTTTTTT. Amino acid sequence: CASSQEGRRDKRYEKLFF. The gene calls are TRBV4-2 and TRBJ1-4, with D hard to call. The V and J ends lost 0 bases and 6 bases respectively, with 20 bases between them. Germline CDR1 LGHNA, CDR2 YNFKEQ. The CDR3 extends over 18 amino acids.

The V and J genes are TRBV28 and TRBJ1-1; TRBD1 might be the D (6 bases). Germline V lookup: CDR1 MDHEN, CDR2 SYDVKM. The ends were cut back, 5 bases at V and 4 bases at J, with 17 bases in the middle. This CDR3 contains 15 residues. CDR3 loop: CASSPPGGGVTEAFF. CDR3 bases: TGTGCCAGCAGTCCCCCGGGAGGGGGGGTCACTGAAGCTTTCTTT.

This clone was picked up a small number of times. This chain connects TRBV2 to TRBJ1-4, with a possible D match to TRBD1 (6 bases). CDR1 is SNHLY and CDR2 is FYNNEI in the germline V gene. The CDR3 runs to 16 residues. Trimming removed 4 bases at V and 4 bases at J, with 16 bases between. This CDR3 is CASSARLGGGNEKLFF. The CDR3 bases are TGTGCCAGCAGTGCACGCCTCGGAGGGGGTAATGAAAAACTGTTTTTT.

The chain is built from TRBV5-1 and TRBJ2-1; D not certain. CDR3 length equals 16 residues. The ends were cut back, 1 base at V and 0 bases at J, with 11 bases in the middle. Germline loops: CDR1 SGHRS, CDR2 YFSETQ. The CDR3 protein is CASSLFVRSSYNEQFF. The CDR3 DNA reads TGCGCCAGCAGCTTGTTCGTTCGTAGCTCCTACAATGAGCAGTTCTTC.